This T cell receptor beta chain was recorded in a study of cytomegalovirus exposure and HLA in healthy donors (dated by TCRdb to 2015 to 2018). About the study as a whole: An earlier analysis of around 600 of the donors reported 250 to 300 Gb of sequence data and around 110 million unique TCR beta sequences from about 180 million T cells. Using immunosequencing, the study profiled T cell repertoires from 500 to 800 subjects and related those repertoires to cytomegalovirus serostatus. Donor age, sex, ethnicity and CMV serostatus were compiled together with the repertoire data. In addition to the first cohort of 650 to 800 subjects, a separate validation cohort of 130 or so different subjects was used. A later genetic analysis took genome-wide SNP genotypes for about 65% of the 666 donors and used that subset as a discovery cohort. Rather than using new phenotypic data, the later analysis identified candidate immune exposures from TCR beta sequences and from how often those sequences occurred across donors. About 280 gigabases of sequencing data and around 90 million unique TCR sequences made up an early release that covered around 640 HLA-typed donors. In an earlier analysis of more than 550 of the donors, high-throughput TCR beta sequencing was used to judge whether each TCR beta V gene segment behaved as functional or pseudogenic. High-throughput TCR immunosequencing, statistical association of individual TCRs with disease status, and machine learning were combined to predict cytomegalovirus infection status. The number of donors typed differed by locus, with about 629-640 for A, B, C, DRB1 and DQB1, around 560 for DQA1, some 570 for DPA1, and under 490 for DPB1. Across approximately 400 genotyped donors of the cohort, an average of about 220,000 unique TCR beta nucleotide sequences per donor were sequenced, and approximately 17% of those sequences were non-productive. HLA typing included class I and class II loci at four-digit resolution. Every repertoire in the discovery cohort had been generated on one and the same sequencing platform. Of the roughly 420 genotyped donors, 65% to 90% were placed in the genetic ancestry cluster associated with self-reported Caucasian donors. A later analysis re-examined previously published TCR beta repertoires from about 670 donors and added high-resolution HLA genotyping to investigate patterns of TCR occurrence. The aim of the study was to test whether cataloging public T cell receptors could identify signatures of past pathogen exposure. Four to six DR-DQ haplotypes were handled as single units for association and clustering, since linkage in the cohort was strong. Broader findings and caveats from the paper: A few of the identified cytomegalovirus-associated TCR beta chains were confirmed in vitro to be specific for cytomegalovirus antigens. For the cohort, immune exposure information was limited to CMV serostatus. Sequencing depth was assumed to be roughly uniform across donors in the presence/absence analyses, though that assumption may not hold. Because some donors lacked HLA typing at each locus, the association tests relied only on the typed subset. In both the original and validation cohorts, the classifier was reported to diagnose cytomegalovirus status with high specificity and sensitivity. Some 15 rarely observed V segments, including chromosome 9 orphons, were excluded from the earlier analysis of some 590 of the donors because counts were too low. In a later analysis, around 17,000 TCR beta sequences were associated with specific HLA alleles at a false discovery rate of 0.05. Compared with the approximately 670-donor mean, donors in an Asian-associated ancestry cluster had fewer N-insertions in productive TCRs, according to a later genetic analysis. A further reported finding was that TCR beta sequences accurately predicted the HLA-A and HLA-B alleles for most subjects in the first cohort. When HLA alleles, especially DR and DQ, strongly co-occurred, attributing TCR associations to individual alleles was difficult. In a later analysis, the rate of TCR association differed among HLA loci, with DRB1 alleles having the most associated TCRs and HLA-C alleles having the fewest. In a later analysis, HLA-associated TCR beta chains were found to be more clonally expanded and to have lower generation probabilities than equally common non-associated chains. A group of highly shared sequence variants was considered likely to be a technical artifact of the sequencing pipeline. Across donors, most TCR sequences were observed very rarely, whereas some public TCRs were present in many individuals. Some IMGT-functional V segments, including TRBV6-2 and TRBV6-3, could not be distinguished by the 87-base-pair reads and were therefore excluded. Linkage disequilibrium might explain the correlated functional status among segregating V segments, but an unknown experimental factor could not be ruled out. The study gave a list of under 200 TCR beta chains associated with cytomegalovirus. Broadly in line with IMGT annotations, most TCR beta V segments showed up in productive rearrangements about 87% or about 30% of the time in an earlier analysis of about 500 of the donors. In this cohort, only TCR beta chains were sequenced, and detectable features were limited by the absence of alpha or paired-chain data. In a later analysis, most CMV-associated TCR beta chains were found to appear HLA-restricted, with HLA associations seemingly driven largely by CMV exposure. In a later genetic analysis, a missense DCLRE1C variant was associated with V-gene and J-gene trimming of TCR beta chains, and the association was replicated in an independent cohort. The authors suggested that the approach could potentially be generalized to other disease states and immunological phenotypes. Several of the top co-occurrence clusters appeared to be linked to parvovirus B19, influenza, CMV and Epstein-Barr virus, according to a later analysis.

Notes on this clone: The antigen it recognizes is unknown.

V is trimmed back by 0 bases and J by 4 bases, and the junction contains 6 bases that no gene match accounts for. The CDR3 goes from the cysteine to the phenylalanine over 16 residues. Only the CDR3 DNA is retained, 48 bases long and in frame from the first base. In the germline V gene, CDR1 corresponds to SGHRS and CDR2 to YFSETQ. Library preparation used the immunoSEQ multiplex PCR assay. A mixture of 60 forward primers for TCR Vbeta segments and 13 reverse primers for TCR Jbeta segments was used in the multiplex PCR. The CDR3 region of rearranged TCR beta genes was amplified from genomic DNA by a multiplex PCR assay. The amplified TCR beta libraries were sequenced on the Illumina HiSeq System as 87-base-pair reads. On the authors' methods: In a later analysis, 80 million or so unique TCR beta chains were counted across the roughly 610 repertoires, and roughly 11 million of these chains were shared by at least two donors. To remove PCR and sequencing errors, raw reads were error-corrected and collapsed into unique sequences using a nearest-neighbor algorithm that merged closely related sequences. CDR3 sequences were aligned to IMGT reference sequences to assign V, D and J gene segments. For a sequence to be retained, at least a six-nucleotide match to both a V gene segment and a J gene segment was required. A rearrangement counted as productive if the CDR3 had no stop codons and remained in frame with V and J, and every other rearrangement counted as non-productive. CDR3 was defined according to IMGT convention as the region running from the second conserved V-encoded cysteine to the conserved J-encoded phenylalanine. The earlier analysis of about 560 of the donors excluded any sequence lacking an unambiguous match to a single V gene segment. In an earlier analysis of several hundred of the donors, V segments were called functional above 56.7% productive rearrangements and were called segregating when the between-donor standard deviation exceeded 5%. To diagnose cytomegalovirus status from the catalog of TCR beta chain sequences, a statistical classification framework was built. A later analysis assigned V and J genes by comparing TCR nucleotide sequences with IMGT/GENE-DB human TR gene sequences. Using the TCRdist pipeline, a later analysis assigned CDR3 sequences along with most-parsimonious VDJ recombination scenarios. In a later analysis, each TCR beta chain was defined by its CDR3 amino acid sequence together with its V-gene family, and reads without a unique V-gene family were excluded. A later analysis removed 550 to 650 highly shared, low-generation-probability nucleotide sequences to deal with suspected cross-contamination and a sequencing artifact. In a later analysis, a clonal expansion index for each public chain was calculated from normalized within-repertoire ranks of inferred template counts. Generation probabilities in a later analysis came from a VDJ recombination model fitted to out-of-frame rearrangements, and those results were checked against IGoR. A later analysis scored TCR-TCR, TCR-HLA and TCR-CMV co-occurrence with hypergeometric tests, applying a repertoire-size bias correction to TCR pairs. A later analysis estimated false discovery rates by permuting HLA or CMV assignments 20 times. In a later analysis, co-occurring TCRs were grouped with DBSCAN, and TCRdist sequence similarity was added when clustering was performed within HLA-allele-positive subsets. For co-occurrence clustering, repertoires with fewer than 30,000 or more than 120,000 public chains were excluded, along with a handful of repertoires with anomalous nucleotide sharing. TCRdb obtained this table from immuneACCESS and retained in-frame rearrangements with V and J assigned. These tables miss some clones; where compared with another copy, unresolved V genes account for less than half of the shortfall, and the remainder is unexplained. From that table come the V and J calls and clone size; the DNA was used to work out D and trimming. The sample table on file contains some 130,000 clones. 1.5% to 2% of the sample goes to the ten largest clones.

The cohort was made up of about 610 healthy bone marrow donors. All cohort members were sampled while nominally healthy, although unrecorded immune exposures were likely present. The donor tested CMV seronegative and was one of the 352 seronegative cohort members. A peripheral blood sample was provided by each donor, and peripheral blood mononuclear cells were used for TCR beta sequencing. The Qiagen DNeasy Blood Extraction Kit was used to extract genomic DNA from the blood cell samples. The specimen sequenced was PBMCs. This receptor chain uses TRBV5-1 and TRBJ1-4; the junction holds 7 bases that match TRBD1. The sequence was obtained from a man aged 18-30 years in good health and CMV-seronegative. The DNA sequence is given as TGCGCCAGCAGCTTGGGGGACAGCCAATTTAATGAAAAACTGTTTTTT. Its amino acids are CASSLGDSQFNEKLFF. The full variable domain, with segments outside the CDR3 supplied by the reference TRBV5-1 and TRBJ1-4 proteins, appears as KAGVTQTPRYLIKTRGQQVTLSCSPISGHRSVSWYQQTPGQGLQFLFEYFSETQRNKGNFPGRFSGRQFSNSRSEMNVSTLELGDSALYLCASSLGDSQFNEKLFFGSGTQLSVL.